This paragraph reports one T cell receptor beta chain. The junction departs from the called germline gene at one end, perhaps through a read error. With each sample, at least 5 micrograms of total RNA were extracted. This entry is derived from a study of blood T cells in healthy people across ages. Alongside a J-beta primer mix, a sample-barcoded 5' primer served in a second PCR lasting 7 to 11 cycles. TCRdb ran MiXCR on the 5' RACE reads and lists one entry per CDR3 protein. The repertoire includes around 800,000 distinct CDR3 sequences, 20% to 30% of them detected once, and 3% sits in the top ten. This CDR3 is built from 16 residues. CDR1 and CDR2 (germline): SGHTA, FQGNSA. These records were also assigned to another study, of T cells of mothers and their children.

What was sequenced was blood. The TCR sequence derives from a boy between 10 and 17 years old in good health. J is TRBJ1-6 and V is TRBV7-2; D is unclear. CDR3 region: CASSPAGRTYTSPLHF. The CDR3 region has the DNA TGTGCCAGCAGCCCAGCGGGCAGGACGTATACTTCACCCCTCCACTTT.